The following is a T cell receptor beta chain sequence with its context. This entry belongs to a study of T-cell reconstitution after alpha-beta-depleted transplantation in children. The TCRbeta library incorporated unique molecular identifiers. TCRdb recomputed calls from the PCR reads with MiXCR, one row per CDR3 protein. The data show about 980,000 distinct CDR3 sequences, 25% to 35% seen once. This CDR3 is built from 15 residues. Specimen: PBMCs, mostly from graft donor cells, collected 360 days after TCRalphabeta/CD19-depleted stem cell transplant. The genes are TRBV21-1 and TRBJ1-5. TRBV21-1 is flagged as a pseudogene. This clonotype was sampled from a boy younger than two who had a stem cell transplant for SCID, so the T cells may come from the graft donor. CDR3 amino acids: CASSKRAGEHQPQHF. The CDR3 bases are TGTGCCAGCAGCAAAAGGGCCGGGGAGCATCAGCCCCAGCATTTT.